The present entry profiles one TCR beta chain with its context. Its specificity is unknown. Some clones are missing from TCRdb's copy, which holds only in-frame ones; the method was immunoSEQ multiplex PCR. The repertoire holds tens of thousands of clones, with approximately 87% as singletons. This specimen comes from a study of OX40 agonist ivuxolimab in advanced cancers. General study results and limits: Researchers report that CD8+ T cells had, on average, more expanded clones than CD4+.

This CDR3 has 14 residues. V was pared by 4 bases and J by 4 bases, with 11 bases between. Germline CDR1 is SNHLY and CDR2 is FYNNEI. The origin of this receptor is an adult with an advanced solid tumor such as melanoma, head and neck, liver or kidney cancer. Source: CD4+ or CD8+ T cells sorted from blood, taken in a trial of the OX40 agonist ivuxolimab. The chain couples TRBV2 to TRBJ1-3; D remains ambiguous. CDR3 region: CASSGFGDGNTIYF. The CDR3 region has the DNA TGTGCCAGCAGTGGATTCGGAGACGGAAACACCATATATTTT.